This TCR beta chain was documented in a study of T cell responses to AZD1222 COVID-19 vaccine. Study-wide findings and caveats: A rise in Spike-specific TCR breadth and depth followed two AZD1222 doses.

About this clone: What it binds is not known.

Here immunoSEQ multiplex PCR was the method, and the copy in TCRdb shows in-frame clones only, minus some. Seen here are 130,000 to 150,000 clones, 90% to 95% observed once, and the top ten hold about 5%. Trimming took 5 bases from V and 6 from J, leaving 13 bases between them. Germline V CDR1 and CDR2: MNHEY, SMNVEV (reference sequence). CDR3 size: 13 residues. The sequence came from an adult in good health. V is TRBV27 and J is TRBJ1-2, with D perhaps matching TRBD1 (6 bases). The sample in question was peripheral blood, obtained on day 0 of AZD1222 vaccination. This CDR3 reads CASSRTGLDGYTF. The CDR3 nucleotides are TGTGCCAGCAGTCGTACAGGGCTAGATGGCTACACCTTC.